These T cell receptor beta chains were read from a single sample in a study of T cells expressing NK-cell markers. TCRdb processed the 5' RACE reads again and assigns one entry to each CDR3 protein, with no DNA. This repertoire includes about 170,000 distinct CDR3 sequences. Sequenced material: blood T cells: a sorted CD56 or NKG2C T cell subset, CD4+ or CD8+ T cells, or bulk PBMC T cells (not recorded which). These receptors were obtained from a man aged 18-70 years in good health. Both conserved end residues are part of each CDR3. Each record gives: CDR3 protein, V gene, J gene.

cdr3_aa: CASSTLKPTGFSEQYF; v_call: TRBV7-2; j_call: TRBJ2-7
cdr3_aa: CASMDPGDDSSTDTQYF; v_call: TRBV25-1; j_call: TRBJ2-3
cdr3_aa: CASSLGQGAEAFF; v_call: TRBV27; j_call: TRBJ1-1
cdr3_aa: CASSRWVRNEQYF; v_call: TRBV21-1; j_call: TRBJ2-7
cdr3_aa: CASSSVQNNEQFF; v_call: TRBV6-2/TRBV6-3; j_call: TRBJ2-1
cdr3_aa: CASSSDDRAFGELFF; v_call: TRBV5-5; j_call: TRBJ2-2
cdr3_aa: CATSGGGGNEQFF; v_call: TRBV24-1; j_call: TRBJ2-1
cdr3_aa: CASSDSGYTEAFF; v_call: TRBV6-6; j_call: TRBJ1-1
cdr3_aa: CASHMPEPSTDTQYF; v_call: TRBV12-3/TRBV12-4; j_call: TRBJ2-3
cdr3_aa: CATSDPRWGRYEKLFF; v_call: TRBV24-1; j_call: TRBJ1-4
cdr3_aa: CASSWIAGGHKDNEQFF; v_call: TRBV19; j_call: TRBJ2-1
cdr3_aa: CASRFFDTTNQPQHF; v_call: TRBV19; j_call: TRBJ1-5
cdr3_aa: CASTDLEGLTEAFF; v_call: TRBV19; j_call: TRBJ1-1
cdr3_aa: CASSMTGGYEQYF; v_call: TRBV7-6; j_call: TRBJ2-7
cdr3_aa: CASSPDGSSYNSPLHF; v_call: TRBV5-6; j_call: TRBJ1-6
cdr3_aa: CSVEAGVSKHTEAFF; v_call: TRBV29-1; j_call: TRBJ1-1
cdr3_aa: CSARKLWGENQETQYF; v_call: TRBV20-1; j_call: TRBJ2-5
cdr3_aa: CASSLYGLAGGPSTDTQYF; v_call: TRBV11-2; j_call: TRBJ2-3
cdr3_aa: CASSISVWELFF; v_call: TRBV7-9; j_call: TRBJ2-2
cdr3_aa: CASSLSGGGEQFF; v_call: TRBV11-1; j_call: TRBJ2-1
cdr3_aa: CASSKSGTYEQYF; v_call: TRBV21-1; j_call: TRBJ2-7
cdr3_aa: CASSTSGVNEQFF; v_call: TRBV27; j_call: TRBJ2-1
cdr3_aa: CASSLESSGTAFTDTQYF; v_call: TRBV5-1; j_call: TRBJ2-3